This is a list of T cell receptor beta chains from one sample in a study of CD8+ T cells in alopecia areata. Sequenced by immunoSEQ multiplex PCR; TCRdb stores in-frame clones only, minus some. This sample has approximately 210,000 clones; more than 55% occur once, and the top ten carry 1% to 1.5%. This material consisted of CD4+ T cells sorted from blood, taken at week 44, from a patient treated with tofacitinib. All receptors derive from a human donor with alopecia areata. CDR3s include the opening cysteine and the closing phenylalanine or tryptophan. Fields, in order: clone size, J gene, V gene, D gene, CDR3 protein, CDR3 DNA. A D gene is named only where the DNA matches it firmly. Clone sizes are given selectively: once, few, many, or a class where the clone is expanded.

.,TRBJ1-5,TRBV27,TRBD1,CASSSRGSGGNQPQHF,TGTGCCAGCAGTTCCAGGGGGAGTGGAGGCAATCAGCCCCAGCATTTT
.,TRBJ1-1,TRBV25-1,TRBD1,CASSRDSNTEAFF,TGTGCCAGCAGTCGGGACAGCAACACTGAAGCTTTCTTT
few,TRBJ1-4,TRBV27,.,CASSQSGTTNEKLFF,TGTGCCAGCAGTCAGTCAGGGACAACTAATGAAAAACTGTTTTTT
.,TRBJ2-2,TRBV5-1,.,CASSLGHGNTGELFF,TGCGCCAGCAGCTTGGGGCACGGGAACACCGGGGAGCTGTTTTTT
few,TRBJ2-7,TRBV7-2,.,CASSPRTRSYEQYF,TGTGCCAGCAGCCCTCGAACTAGGTCCTACGAGCAGTACTTC
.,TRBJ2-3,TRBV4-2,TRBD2,CASSQVKGLVTQYF,TGTGCCAGCAGCCAAGTTAAAGGACTAGTGACGCAGTATTTT
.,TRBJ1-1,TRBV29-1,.,CSVGLKLTMNTEAFF,TGCAGCGTAGGCCTCAAACTTACTATGAACACTGAAGCTTTCTTT
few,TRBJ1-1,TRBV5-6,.,CASSLLVSGATEAFF,TGTGCCAGCAGCTTGTTGGTATCGGGGGCCACTGAAGCTTTCTTT
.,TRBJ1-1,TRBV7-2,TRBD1,CASRKDRDRVGSTEAFF,TGTGCCAGCAGAAAAGATAGGGACAGGGTCGGAAGCACTGAAGCTTTCTTT
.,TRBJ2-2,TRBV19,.,CASGGRTRELFF,TGTGCCAGCGGGGGCCGGACCAGGGAGCTGTTTTTT
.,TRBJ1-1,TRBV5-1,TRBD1,CASSLGPDRGRRNTEAFF,TGCGCCAGCAGCTTGGGTCCTGACAGGGGGCGAAGGAACACTGAAGCTTTCTTT
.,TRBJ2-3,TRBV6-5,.,CALGKGGPDTQYF,TGTGCCCTAGGGAAGGGCGGCCCAGATACGCAGTATTTT
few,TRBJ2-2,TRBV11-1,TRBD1,CASSRPGQGTGELFF,TGTGCCAGCAGCCGCCCGGGACAGGGGACCGGGGAGCTGTTTTTT
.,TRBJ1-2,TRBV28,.,CASSLGGPNYGYTF,TGTGCCAGCAGCCTCGGGGGCCCTAACTATGGCTACACCTTC
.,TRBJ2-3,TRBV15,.,CATSRGEKADTQYF,TGTGCCACCAGCAGAGGGGAAAAGGCGGATACGCAGTATTTT
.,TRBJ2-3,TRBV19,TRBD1,CASLGQGENTQYF,TGTGCCAGCCTCGGACAGGGGGAAAATACGCAGTATTTT
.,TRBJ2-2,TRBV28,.,CASRKPGLRHTGELFF,TGTGCCAGCAGAAAACCGGGACTGAGACACACCGGGGAGCTGTTTTTT
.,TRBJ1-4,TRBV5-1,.,CASSPARGTEKLFF,TGCGCCAGCAGCCCGGCCCGGGGAACTGAAAAACTGTTTTTT
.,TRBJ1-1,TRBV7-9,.,CASSQDILGTEAFF,TGTGCCAGCAGTCAAGACATTTTGGGCACTGAAGCTTTCTTT
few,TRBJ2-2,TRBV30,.,CAWAVRMNTGELFF,TGTGCCTGGGCGGTCCGAATGAACACCGGGGAGCTGTTTTTT
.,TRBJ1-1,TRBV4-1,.,CASSSAGGYTEAFF,TGCGCCAGCAGCTCCGCCGGGGGTTACACTGAAGCTTTCTTT
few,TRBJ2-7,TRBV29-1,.,CSVVIVEQYF,TGCAGCGTTGTAATCGTGGAGCAGTACTTC
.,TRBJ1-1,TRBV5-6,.,CASSSRGAGYTEAFF,TGTGCCAGCAGTTCCCGAGGGGCAGGCTACACTGAAGCTTTCTTT
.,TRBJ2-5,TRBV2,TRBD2,CASSAQRGLLETQYF,TGTGCCAGCAGTGCCCAGCGGGGACTTTTGGAGACCCAGTACTTC
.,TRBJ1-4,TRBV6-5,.,CASSPGTTNEKLFF,TGTGCCAGCAGTCCCGGGACAACTAATGAAAAACTGTTTTTT
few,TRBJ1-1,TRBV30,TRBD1,CAWSGQMNTEAFF,TGTGCCTGGTCGGGACAGATGAACACTGAAGCTTTCTTT
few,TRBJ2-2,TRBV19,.,CASRSTDTGELFF,TGTGCCAGTAGGTCGACAGATACCGGGGAGCTGTTTTTT
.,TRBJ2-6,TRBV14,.,CASSQDSPLPGANVLTF,TGTGCCAGCAGCCAAGATTCCCCCTTACCTGGGGCCAACGTCCTGACTTTC
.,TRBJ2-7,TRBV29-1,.,CSVVIGSNEQYF,TGCAGCGTTGTGATAGGCAGCAACGAGCAGTACTTC
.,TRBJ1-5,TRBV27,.,CASSLSPGQPQHF,TGTGCCAGCAGTTTATCCCCGGGTCAGCCCCAGCATTTT
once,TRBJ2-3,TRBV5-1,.,CASRAAGRQGDTQYF,TGCGCCAGCAGGGCGGCGGGCCGCCAGGGGGATACGCAGTATTTT
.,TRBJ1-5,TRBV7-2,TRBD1,CASRPGQGGSNQPQHF,TGTGCCAGCAGACCTGGACAGGGGGGTAGCAATCAGCCCCAGCATTTT
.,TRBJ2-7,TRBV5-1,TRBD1,CASSFDRGTEQYF,TGCGCCAGCAGCTTCGACAGGGGGACCGAGCAGTACTTC
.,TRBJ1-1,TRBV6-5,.,CASSRVGEAFF,TGTGCCAGCAGCCGGGTGGGTGAAGCTTTCTTT
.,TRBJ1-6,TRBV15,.,CATSREAYNSPLHF,TGTGCCACCAGCAGAGAGGCTTATAATTCACCCCTCCACTTT
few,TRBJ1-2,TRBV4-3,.,CASSQADSNYGYTF,TGCGCCAGCAGCCAAGCGGACAGTAACTATGGCTACACCTTC
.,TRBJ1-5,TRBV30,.,CAWRAGDVEPQHF,TGTGCCTGGAGGGCCGGGGACGTTGAGCCCCAGCATTTT
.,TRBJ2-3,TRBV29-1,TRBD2,CSVKRGLTDTQYF,TGCAGCGTCAAGCGGGGGCTCACAGATACGCAGTATTTT
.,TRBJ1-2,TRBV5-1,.,CASSLGPDGGYGYTF,TGCGCCAGCAGCTTGGGGCCCGACGGTGGCTATGGCTACACCTTC
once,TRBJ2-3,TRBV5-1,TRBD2,CASSPQAGAATDTQYF,TGCGCCAGCAGCCCCCAAGCGGGGGCCGCCACAGATACGCAGTATTTT
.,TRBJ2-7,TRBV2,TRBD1,CASSPGQNYEQYF,TGTGCCAGCAGCCCGGGACAGAACTACGAGCAGTACTTC
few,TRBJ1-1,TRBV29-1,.,CSVEIGTNTEAFF,TGCAGCGTTGAAATCGGGACGAACACTGAAGCTTTCTTT
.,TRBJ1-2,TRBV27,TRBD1,CASSPDRANGYTF,TGTGCCAGCAGCCCTGACAGGGCGAATGGCTACACCTTC
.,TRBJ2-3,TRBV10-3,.,CAITGVGTDTQYF,TGTGCCATCACTGGCGTAGGCACAGATACGCAGTATTTT
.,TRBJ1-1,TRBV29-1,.,CSVTPRAARNTEAFF,TGCAGCGTTACACCCCGGGCAGCCAGGAACACTGAAGCTTTCTTT
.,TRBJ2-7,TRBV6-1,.,CASTLGQTIHEQYF,TGTGCCAGCACCCTCGGACAGACAATCCACGAGCAGTACTTC
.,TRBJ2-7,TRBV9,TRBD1,CASSGSGTGIYEQYF,TGTGCCAGCAGCGGATCCGGGACAGGGATCTACGAGCAGTACTTC
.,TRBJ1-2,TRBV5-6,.,CASSGGQGAYGYTF,TGTGCCAGCAGCGGGGGACAAGGGGCTTATGGCTACACCTTC
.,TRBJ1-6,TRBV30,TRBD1,CAWSGVGGDSPLHF,TGTGCCTGGAGTGGTGTAGGGGGCGATTCACCCCTCCACTTT
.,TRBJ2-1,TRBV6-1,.,CASSEGGEYNEQFF,TGTGCCAGCAGTGAAGGGGGGGAATACAATGAGCAGTTCTTC
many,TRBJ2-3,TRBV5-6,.,CASSSQGADTQYF,TGTGCCAGCAGCTCACAGGGAGCAGATACGCAGTATTTT
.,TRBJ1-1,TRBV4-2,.,CASSQDHLVNSEAFF,TGTGCCAGCAGCCAAGATCATCTAGTGAACTCTGAAGCTTTCTTT
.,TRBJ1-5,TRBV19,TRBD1,CASSFGQVGNQPQHF,TGTGCCAGTAGTTTCGGACAGGTAGGCAATCAGCCCCAGCATTTT